These 21 T cell receptor beta chains originate from one sample sequenced in a study of cytomegalovirus exposure and HLA in healthy donors. 60 Vbeta and 13 Jbeta primers were used in PCR. Assay: immunoSEQ multiplex PCR; the TCRdb copy retains only in-frame clones and omits some. Of about 140,000 clones in the sample, 82% were seen once. Sequencing used PBMCs. These receptor sequences come from a male donor in good health and CMV-seronegative.

This chain uses TRBV18 with TRBJ1-5, with TRBD1 identical over 8 bases. With V trimmed by 6 bases and J by 2 bases, 6 bases remained unmatched. The germline V gene has CDR1 KGHSH and CDR2 LQKENI. The CDR3 length is 15 residues. The CDR3: CASSQGAMGNQPQHF. CDR3 coding DNA: TGTGCCAGCTCCCAGGGGGCGATGGGCAATCAGCCCCAGCATTTT.

The V gene is TRBV27, the J gene TRBJ1-5; D is perhaps TRBD1 (5 bases). CDR3 size: 15 residues. Germline V CDR1 and CDR2: MNHEY, SMNVEV (reference sequence). Trimming pared 5 bases from V and 6 bases from J, leaving 17 bases between. CDR3: CASSPAGGSAQPQHF. The CDR3 DNA reads TGTGCCAGCAGTCCGGCGGGGGGATCCGCTCAGCCCCAGCATTTT.

This chain connects TRBV13 to TRBJ2-2; no definite D call. V lost 5 bases and J lost 7, with 11 bases in between. Per the germline V gene, CDR1 is PRHDT and CDR2 is FYEKMQ (reference sequence). This CDR3 has 13 residues. CDR3 region: CASSEEENGELFF. The CDR3 coding sequence is TGTGCCAGCAGCGAAGAGGAGAACGGGGAGCTGTTTTTT.

This clone appeared once. The chain recombines TRBV27 with TRBJ2-5; D is ambiguous. V lost 6 bases and J 5 bases, leaving 10 bases between the germline ends. The CDR3 loop spans 12 amino acids. The germline V gene encodes CDR1 MNHEY and CDR2 SMNVEV (reference sequence). CDR3 sequence reads: CASSASGETQYF. In DNA form, the CDR3 reads TGTGCCAGCAGCGCGAGTGGTGAGACCCAGTACTTC.

The chain recombines TRBV29-1 with TRBJ2-1, with D possibly TRBD2 on 6 matching bases. There are 14 residues in the CDR3. Germline values: CDR1 SQVTM, CDR2 ANQGSEA. Deletions cut 3 bases from V and 5 bases from J, with 14 bases between. The CDR3 is CSVERTTWDNEQFF. The CDR3, as DNA: TGCAGCGTTGAGCGGACTACCTGGGACAATGAGCAGTTCTTC.

This clone was counted a few times. This chain uses TRBV11-2 with TRBJ2-7; 8 bases are a match to TRBD2. The germline gives CDR1 SGHAT, CDR2 FQNNGV. The length of the CDR3 is 14 residues. V shed 2 bases, J shed 3 bases, and the junction held 3 bases outside the gene matches. DNA for the CDR3: TGTGCCAGCAGCTTATCGGCGGGGGGCTACGAGCAGTACTTC. Amino acid sequence: CASSLSAGGYEQYF. Combining the CDR3 with reference TRBV11-2 and TRBJ2-7 gives the whole variable domain EAGVAQSPRYKIIEKRQSVAFWCNPISGHATLYWYQQILGQGPKLLIQFQNNGVVDDSQLPKDRFSAERLKGVDSTLKIQPAKLEDSAVYLCASSLSAGGYEQYFGPGTRLTVT.

V gene TRBV30 combines with J gene TRBJ2-2, with 10 positions matching TRBD2. The length of the CDR3 is 17 residues. Trimming removed 3 bases from V and 4 bases from J; junction bases left unmatched: 11. Germline CDR1 GTSNPN, CDR2 SVGIG (reference sequence). CDR3 in DNA: TGTGCCTGGAGCCTAGCGGGAGCCCACCTGGGCACCGGGGAGCTGTTTTTT. Residues: CAWSLAGAHLGTGELFF.

The V gene is TRBV27, the J gene TRBJ1-5; no clear D gene. V lost 6 bases and J 3 bases, leaving 15 bases between the germline ends. Germline CDR1 MNHEY, CDR2 SMNVEV (reference sequence). This CDR3 is built from 15 residues. The CDR3 region is CASRKVVEDNQPQHF. The DNA of the CDR3 is TGTGCCAGCAGAAAAGTGGTAGAGGACAATCAGCCCCAGCATTTT.

V gene TRBV9 combines with J gene TRBJ2-7; TRBD1 is a possible D gene (5 bases). Between the trimmed V and J ends, which lost 3 bases and 3 bases, there was a span of 16 bases. Germline loops: CDR1 SGDLS, CDR2 YYNGEE. This CDR3 has 15 residues. CDR3 sequence reads: CASSAAPGLGYEQYF. CDR3 sequence (DNA): TGTGCCAGCAGCGCCGCCCCAGGGCTAGGCTACGAGCAGTACTTC.

The CDR3 DNA reads as TGCGCCAGCAGCTTGGTTGCGGTGATGAACACTGAAGCTTTCTTT. This encodes CASSLVAVMNTEAFF. The chain has TRBV5-1 and TRBJ1-1; D uncertain. Looked up from germline, CDR1 is SGHRS and CDR2 is YFSETQ. The CDR3 loop spans 15 amino acids. Trimming cost V 0 bases and J 0 bases, with 9 bases left between them.

The rearrangement links TRBV7-2 to TRBJ1-1; TRBD1 aligns across 9 bases. Losses at the gene ends were 6 bases for V and 6 bases for J; bases not matched to a gene: 8. This CDR3 spans 14 amino acids. Germline values: CDR1 SGHTA, CDR2 FQGNSA. The CDR3 sequence is CASSPTGGRAEAFF. The DNA for the CDR3 is TGTGCCAGCAGTCCTACAGGGGGCCGGGCTGAAGCTTTCTTT.

The chain has TRBV30 and TRBJ1-2; D not certain. This CDR3 spans 15 amino acids. Trimming took off 4 bases at V and 0 bases at J, with 15 bases between the two ends. Germline CDR1 reads GTSNPN; CDR2 reads SVGIG (reference sequence). This CDR3 reads CAWTLPGGSNYGYTF. CDR3 DNA sequence: TGTGCCTGGACGCTACCGGGTGGGTCTAACTATGGCTACACCTTC.

The chain couples TRBV7-9 to TRBJ2-7; D perhaps matches TRBD2 (5 bases). The CDR3 runs to 12 residues. Germline V gene data show CDR1 as SEHNR and CDR2 as FQNEAQ (reference sequence). Trimming stripped 5 bases from V and 4 bases from J, with 9 bases between. In DNA, the CDR3 is TGTGCCAGCAGCCCCGAGCGGTACGAGCAGTACTTC. Protein product: CASSPERYEQYF.

The genes are TRBV28 and TRBJ1-2, with 9 bases matching TRBD1. J was trimmed by 4 bases and V by 4 bases; bases with no gene match: 13. Germline lookup yields CDR1 MDHEN and CDR2 SYDVKM. This CDR3 region has 17 residues. CDR3 loop: CASSSTGQGPYIYGYTF. DNA for the CDR3: TGTGCCAGCAGTTCTACGGGACAGGGCCCTTACATCTATGGCTACACCTTC.

The rearrangement links TRBV7-8 to TRBJ1-2, with a weak D call TRBD1 (5 bases). Per the germline V gene, CDR1 is SGHVS and CDR2 is FQNEAQ. The CDR3 runs 15 residues. Trimming left V 0 bases short and J 7 bases short, with 15 bases between. The CDR3 bases are TGTGCCAGCAGCTTAGCGGGGGGGACCAGGGTTGGCTACACCTTC. Translated, it gives CASSLAGGTRVGYTF.

This clone has a handful of counts. The V gene is TRBV7-3, the J gene TRBJ2-5; D perhaps matches TRBD1 (5 bases). Trimming shortened V by 5 bases and J by 5 bases, and 18 bases separated the two germline ends. The CDR3 has 15 residues. The germline V gene encodes CDR1 SGHTA and CDR2 FQGTGA. For the CDR3, the DNA is TGTGCCAGCAGCGCAAGGGGTGACCCACGGGAGACCCAGTACTTC. Its translation: CASSARGDPRETQYF.

The table lists this clone with a few counts. The genes are TRBV18 and TRBJ2-2, with TRBD1 identical over 8 bases. Germline-derived CDR1 and CDR2 are KGHSH and LQKENI. The CDR3 is 16 amino acids. V lost 5 bases and J lost 0; bases outside the gene matches: 5. The CDR3 here is CASSGFRGPNTGELFF. DNA of the CDR3: TGTGCCAGCTCAGGTTTCAGGGGGCCGAACACCGGGGAGCTGTTTTTT.

This clone was seen a few times. The rearrangement uses TRBV2 and TRBJ1-1; 7 bases align to TRBD1. Germline assignment: CDR1 SNHLY and CDR2 FYNNEI. The CDR3 runs 15 residues. The trim removed 4 bases at V and 6 bases at J, leaving 11 bases unmatched. The DNA of the CDR3 is TGTGCCAGCAGTGGGGGGGACAGCCTTTTCTCTGAAGCTTTCTTT. Translating it yields CASSGGDSLFSEAFF.

Notes on this clone: Other DNA sequences in this specimen translate into the identical CDR3. The chain couples TRBV11-2 to TRBJ2-1; 8 bases fit TRBD2. Trimming cost V 3 bases and J 0 bases; bases outside gene matches: 1. This CDR3 contains 15 residues. Germline CDR1 is SGHAT and CDR2 is FQNNGV. CDR3 nucleotide sequence: TGTGCCAGCAGCTTTAGCGGGGTCTCCTACAATGAGCAGTTCTTC. It encodes CASSFSGVSYNEQFF.

CDR3 in amino acids: CASSHGTDTFF. The CDR3 DNA follows: TGTGCCAGCAGCCATGGGACAGACACGTTCTTC. The rearrangement links TRBV14 to TRBJ2-1; 7 nucleotides align to TRBD1. Trimming took 3 bases from V and 15 from J; bases not matched to a gene: 5. The CDR3 has 11 amino acids. CDR1 is SGHDN and CDR2 is FVKESK in the germline V gene.

The V gene is TRBV25-1, the J gene TRBJ2-7; a weak D match, TRBD1 (6 bases). CDR1 and CDR2 (germline): MGHDK, SYGVNS. V was shortened by 3 bases and J by 3 bases, with 9 bases between the two germline ends. The CDR3 runs 13 residues. The CDR3 DNA follows: TGTGCCAGCAGTGATCGAGGGGGCTACGAGCAGTACTTC. It is translated as CASSDRGGYEQYF.